This TCR beta chain originates from a study of blood T cell repertoires in COVID-19. V lost 0 bases and J 5 bases, leaving 8 bases between the germline ends. The CDR3 spans 13 residues. Germline assignment: CDR1 SNHLY and CDR2 FYNNEI. Sequenced by immunoSEQ multiplex PCR; TCRdb stores in-frame clones only, minus some. The table records tens of thousands of clones, roughly three quarters of them present only once. Seattle participants joined during active infection and were tracked over time. This TCR was sampled from a man aged 65-85 years with COVID-19, enrolled during active disease. This rearrangement joins TRBV2 to TRBJ2-7; D might be TRBD2 (6 bases). The sample comprised peripheral blood. Written as DNA, the CDR3 is TGTGCCAGCAGTGAAGCGGGAGGTCACGAGCAGTACTTC. It specifies CASSEAGGHEQYF.